This T cell receptor (beta chain) is drawn from a study of OX40 agonist ivuxolimab in advanced cancers. In the study overall: Ivuxolimab was an agonistic, fully human IgG2 monoclonal antibody directed against OX40 (CD134), a costimulatory receptor. The point of sequencing TCRbeta in the periphery was to test whether ivuxolimab changed TCR sequence diversity and drove clonal T-cell expansion. In the dose-escalation cohort, 82.7% of patients were male, and the mean age was approximately 55 years, with a range of roughly 20 to 79. Partial responses occurred in three dose-escalation patients: two with cutaneous melanoma and one with hepatocellular carcinoma. Among the roughly 52 dose-escalation patients, 19 had hepatocellular carcinoma, about 15 melanoma, 9 renal cell carcinoma and 9 head and neck cancer. Patients were allowed to have had prior anti-PD-1, anti-PD-L1 or anti-CTLA-4 therapy, and roughly 40% of the dose-escalation patients had previously received checkpoint inhibitors. The monotherapy dose-escalation portion (N of about 52 patients) of the phase I ivuxolimab trial is reported in the paper. Intravenous ivuxolimab was administered to patients every 2 weeks at six dose levels: 0.01, 0.1, 0.3, 1.5, 3 and 10 mg/kg. Overall results and qualifications from the work: Low levels of normalized T-cell clonal expansion were also seen in some nonresponding patients. On average, CD8+ T cells showed more expanded clones than CD4+ T cells after ivuxolimab. Clonal expansion of both CD4+ and CD8+ blood T cells was observed from baseline to week 6 at doses 0.1 to 3.0 mg/kg. Antigen specificity was not determined for the clonally expanded peripheral T cells. Partial responders in the 0.1-3.0 mg/kg groups had among the lowest normalized peripheral clonal expansion, especially among CD8+ T cells.

Patients with a history of autoimmune disease or receiving systemic immunosuppression were excluded from the trial. Peripheral blood for TCR sequencing was drawn from every dose cohort at baseline, at cycle 4 day 1 and at cycle 7 day 1. The samples were drawn from a first-in-human, open-label, multicenter phase I dose-escalation trial of ivuxolimab. The trial enrolled adults with locally advanced or metastatic head and neck squamous cell, hepatocellular, melanoma or renal cell carcinoma. Before TCR sequencing, CD4+ T cells and CD8+ T cells were sorted from peripheral blood as separate populations. About this clone itself: Its antigen is still unknown. No much larger clone is present one base from it, and per-base qualities are unavailable.

CDR1 and CDR2 were assigned from the germline V gene (reference sequence) as LNHDA and SQIVND. V loses 5 bases of germline sequence and J loses 2 bases, and the interval between the two ends is 17 bases. Including cysteine and phenylalanine, the CDR3 has 16 amino acids. The retained sequence is limited to the CDR3, 48 bases, with the frame set at the first base. Genomic DNA was isolated from the sorted cells so that the TCRbeta CDR3 region could be sequenced. The immunoSEQ Assay was used to sequence the TCRbeta CDR3 regions. TCRdb took over this immuneACCESS table, retaining in-frame rearrangements with V and J assigned. Such tables are incomplete; in checked studies, under half of the missing clones stem from an unresolved V gene, and the remainder is unexplained. The sample table lists tens of thousands of clones, about 85% of them with a count of one. The ten largest make up 0.9% to 1.2% of the sample.

Recombination linked TRBV19 to TRBJ2-3, with TRBD1 perhaps the D gene, on 6 matching bases. The material sequenced was CD4+ or CD8+ T cells sorted from blood, taken in a trial of the OX40 agonist ivuxolimab. This TCR derives from an adult with an advanced solid tumor such as melanoma, head and neck, liver or kidney cancer. For the CDR3, the sequence is CASSGSKQGDTDTQYF. The DNA reads TGTGCCAGTAGTGGAAGCAAACAGGGAGACACAGATACGCAGTATTTT.